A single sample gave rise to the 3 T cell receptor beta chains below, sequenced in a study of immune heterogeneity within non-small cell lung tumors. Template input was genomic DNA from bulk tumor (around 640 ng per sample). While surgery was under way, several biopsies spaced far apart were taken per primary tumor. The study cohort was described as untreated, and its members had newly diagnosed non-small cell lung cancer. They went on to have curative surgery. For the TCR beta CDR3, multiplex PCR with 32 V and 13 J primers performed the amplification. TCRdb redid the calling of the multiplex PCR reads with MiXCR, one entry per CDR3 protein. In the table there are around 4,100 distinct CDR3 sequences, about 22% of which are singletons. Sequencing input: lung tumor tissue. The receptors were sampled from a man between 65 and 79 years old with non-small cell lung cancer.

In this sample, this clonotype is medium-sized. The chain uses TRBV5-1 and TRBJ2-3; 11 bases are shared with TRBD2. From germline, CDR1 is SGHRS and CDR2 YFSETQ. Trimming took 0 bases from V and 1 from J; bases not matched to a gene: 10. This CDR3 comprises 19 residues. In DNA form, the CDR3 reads TGCGCCAGCAGCTTGGCGAGTACTAGCGGGAGTTGGGGCACAGATACGCAGTATTTT. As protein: CASSLASTSGSWGTDTQYF.

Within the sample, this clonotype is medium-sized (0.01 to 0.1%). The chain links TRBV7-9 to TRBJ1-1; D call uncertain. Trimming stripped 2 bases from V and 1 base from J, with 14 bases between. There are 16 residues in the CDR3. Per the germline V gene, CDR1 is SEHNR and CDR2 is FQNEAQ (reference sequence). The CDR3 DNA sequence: TGTGCCAGCAGCTTAAATATGCACATCCAGAACACTGAAGCTTTCTTT. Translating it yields CASSLNMHIQNTEAFF.

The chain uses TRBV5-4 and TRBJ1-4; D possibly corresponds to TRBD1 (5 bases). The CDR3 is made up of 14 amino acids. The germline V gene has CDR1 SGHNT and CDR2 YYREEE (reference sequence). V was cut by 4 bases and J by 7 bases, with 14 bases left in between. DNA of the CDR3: TGTGCCAGCAGCCCTTCATACGGGGGTGAAAAACTGTTTTTT. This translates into CASSPSYGGEKLFF.